The present T cell receptor (beta chain) was sequenced within a study of blood T cell repertoires in COVID-19. Sequenced by immunoSEQ multiplex PCR; TCRdb stores in-frame clones only, minus some. This sample has roughly 200,000 clones, with approximately 90% found just once. The table lists this clone with a few counts. Membership in each cohort depended on participant-reported clinical history. Recovered participants had two consecutive negative NP/OP PCR tests, healthcare professional clearance, or symptom resolution. Germline V gene lookup returns CDR1 SGHTA and CDR2 FQGTGA. V gave up 5 bases and J gave up 7 bases; unmatched junction bases: 15. This CDR3 is built from 17 residues.

J is TRBJ2-2 and V is TRBV7-3; 8 nucleotides match TRBD2. This TCR was recovered from a woman under 40 who had recovered from COVID-19. Sequenced material: PBMCs or T cells enriched from blood (not recorded which). The CDR3 loop is CASSGRTSLMGSGELFF. The CDR3 DNA is TGTGCCAGCAGCGGAAGGACTAGCCTTATGGGGAGCGGGGAGCTGTTTTTT.